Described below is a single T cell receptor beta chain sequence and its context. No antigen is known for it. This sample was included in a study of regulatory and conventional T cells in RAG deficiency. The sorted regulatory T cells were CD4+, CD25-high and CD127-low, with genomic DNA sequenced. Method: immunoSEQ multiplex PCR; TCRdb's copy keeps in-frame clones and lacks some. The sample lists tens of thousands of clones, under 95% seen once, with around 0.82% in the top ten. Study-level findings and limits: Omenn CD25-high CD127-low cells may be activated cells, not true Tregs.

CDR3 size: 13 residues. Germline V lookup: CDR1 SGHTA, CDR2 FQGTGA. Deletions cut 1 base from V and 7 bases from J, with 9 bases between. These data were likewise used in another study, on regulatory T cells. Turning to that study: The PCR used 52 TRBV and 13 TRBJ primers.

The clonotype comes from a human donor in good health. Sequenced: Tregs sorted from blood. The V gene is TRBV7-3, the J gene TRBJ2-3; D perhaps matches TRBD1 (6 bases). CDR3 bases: TGTGCCAGCAGCTTAATTGGGGGCAATACGCAGTATTTT. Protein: CASSLIGGNTQYF.